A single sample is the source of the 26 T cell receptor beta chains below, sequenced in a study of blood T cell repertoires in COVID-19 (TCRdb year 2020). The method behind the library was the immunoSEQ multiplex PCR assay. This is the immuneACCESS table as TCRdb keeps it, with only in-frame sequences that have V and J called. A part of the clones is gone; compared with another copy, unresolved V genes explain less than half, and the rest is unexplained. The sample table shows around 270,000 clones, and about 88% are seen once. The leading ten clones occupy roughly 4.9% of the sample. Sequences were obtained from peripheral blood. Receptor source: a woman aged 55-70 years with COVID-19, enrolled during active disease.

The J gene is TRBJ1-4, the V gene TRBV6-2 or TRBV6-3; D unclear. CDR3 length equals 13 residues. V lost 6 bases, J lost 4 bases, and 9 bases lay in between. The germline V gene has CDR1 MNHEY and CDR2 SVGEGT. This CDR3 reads CASSAEINEKLFF. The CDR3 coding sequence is TGTGCCAGCAGCGCGGAAATTAATGAAAAACTGTTTTTT.

The CDR3 spells CASSKTGAGNQPQHF. CDR3 in DNA: TGTGCCAGTAGTAAAACAGGGGCGGGCAATCAGCCCCAGCATTTT. J is TRBJ1-5 and V is TRBV19, with 7 nucleotides matching TRBD1. The V and J ends lost 4 bases and 2 bases, in that order; junction bases with no gene match: 5. Per germline, CDR1 LNHDA and CDR2 SQIVND (reference sequence). This CDR3 is 15 amino acids long. Full variable domain (rest looked up from reference TRBV19 and TRBJ1-5): DGGITQSPKYLFRKEGQNVTLSCEQNLNHDAMYWYRQDPGQGLRLIYYSQIVNDFQKGDIAEGYSVSREKKESFPLTVTSAQKNPTAFYLCASSKTGAGNQPQHFGDGTRLSIL.

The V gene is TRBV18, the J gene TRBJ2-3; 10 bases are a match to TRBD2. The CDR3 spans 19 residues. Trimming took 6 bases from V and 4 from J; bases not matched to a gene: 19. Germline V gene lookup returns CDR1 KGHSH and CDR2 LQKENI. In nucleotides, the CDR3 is TGTGCCAGCTCGCTCAAGGGGAGTGCTAGCGGGAGCAGTCCAGATACGCAGTATTTT. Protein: CASSLKGSASGSSPDTQYF.

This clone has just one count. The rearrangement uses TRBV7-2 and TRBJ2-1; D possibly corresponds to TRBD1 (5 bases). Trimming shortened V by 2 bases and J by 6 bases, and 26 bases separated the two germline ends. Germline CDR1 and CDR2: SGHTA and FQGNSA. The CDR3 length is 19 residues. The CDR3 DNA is TGTGCCAGCAGCTTACTCCCCGCGCTGGACGGCGGTAGGGGCAATGAGCAGTTCTTC. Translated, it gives CASSLLPALDGGRGNEQFF.

CDR3 sequence reads: CASREGVEEKLFF. The DNA for the CDR3 is TGTGCCAGCAGAGAGGGGGTGGAAGAAAAACTGTTTTTT. V is TRBV2 and J is TRBJ1-4; tentative D call: TRBD1 (6 bases). The V and J ends lost 6 bases and 8 bases respectively, with 13 bases between them. The CDR3 totals 13 residues. Germline CDR1 and CDR2: SNHLY and FYNNEI. Looking up the rest from reference TRBV2 and TRBJ1-4 gives the full variable domain: EPEVTQTPSHQVTQMGQEVILRCVPISNHLYFYWYRQILGQKVEFLVSFYNNEISEKSEIFDDQFSVERPDGSNFTLKIRSTKLEDSAMYFCASREGVEEKLFFGSGTQLSVL.

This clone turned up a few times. The DNA of the CDR3 is TGTGCCAGCAGCCGATACAACTCCTACGAGCAGTACTTC. This encodes CASSRYNSYEQYF. This chain links TRBV7-9 with TRBJ2-7; D unclear. This CDR3 is built from 13 residues. The germline CDR1 and CDR2 sequences are SEHNR and FQNEAQ (reference sequence). Trimming left V 5 bases short and J 0 bases short, with 8 bases between. Full variable domain (remainder filled in from reference TRBV7-9 and TRBJ2-7): DTGVSQNPRHKITKRGQNVTFRCDPISEHNRLYWYRQTLGQGPEFLTYFQNEAQLEKSRLLSDRFSAERPKGSFSTLEIQRTEQGDSAMYLCASSRYNSYEQYFGPGTRLTVT.

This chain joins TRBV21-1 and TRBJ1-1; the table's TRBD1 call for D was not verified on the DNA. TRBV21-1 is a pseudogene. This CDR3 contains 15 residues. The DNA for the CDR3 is TGTGCCAGCGCCCCACGGACAGGGGGCTATACAGAAGCTTTCTTT. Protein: CASAPRTGGYTEAFF.

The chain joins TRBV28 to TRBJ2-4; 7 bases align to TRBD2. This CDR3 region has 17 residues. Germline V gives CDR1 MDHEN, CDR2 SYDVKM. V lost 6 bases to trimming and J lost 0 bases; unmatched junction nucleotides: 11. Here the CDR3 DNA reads TGTGCCAGCAGATGGGCCAGCGGGATTTTAGCCAAAAACATTCAGTACTTC. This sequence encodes CASRWASGILAKNIQYF.

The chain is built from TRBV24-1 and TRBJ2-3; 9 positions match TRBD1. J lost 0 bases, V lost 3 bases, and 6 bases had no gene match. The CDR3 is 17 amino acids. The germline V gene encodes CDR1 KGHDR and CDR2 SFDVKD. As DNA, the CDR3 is TGTGCCACCAGTGATCCCCCGGGACAGGGTAGCACAGATACGCAGTATTTT. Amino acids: CATSDPPGQGSTDTQYF.

Written as DNA, the CDR3 is TGCGCCAGCAGCTTGGGAGCGGGAGGCGATGAGCAGTTCTTC. Its translation is CASSLGAGGDEQFF. The J gene is TRBJ2-1, the V gene TRBV5-1; TRBD2 matches 9 bases. J was trimmed by 8 bases and V by 0 bases; bases with no gene match: 3. The CDR3 runs to 14 residues. The germline V gene encodes CDR1 SGHRS and CDR2 YFSETQ.

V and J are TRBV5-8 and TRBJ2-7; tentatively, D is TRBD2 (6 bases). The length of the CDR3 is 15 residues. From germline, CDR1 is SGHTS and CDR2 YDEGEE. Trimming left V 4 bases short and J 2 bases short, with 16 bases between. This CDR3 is CASSLRDWEPYEQYF. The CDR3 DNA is TGTGCCAGCAGCCTCCGGGACTGGGAGCCCTACGAGCAGTACTTC.

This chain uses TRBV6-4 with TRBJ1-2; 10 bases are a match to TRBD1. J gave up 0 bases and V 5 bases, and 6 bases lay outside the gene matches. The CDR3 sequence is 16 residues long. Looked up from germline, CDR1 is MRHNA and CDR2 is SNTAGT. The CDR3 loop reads CASSPGTGAPNYGYTF. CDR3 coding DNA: TGTGCCAGCAGTCCGGGGACAGGGGCGCCTAACTATGGCTACACCTTC.

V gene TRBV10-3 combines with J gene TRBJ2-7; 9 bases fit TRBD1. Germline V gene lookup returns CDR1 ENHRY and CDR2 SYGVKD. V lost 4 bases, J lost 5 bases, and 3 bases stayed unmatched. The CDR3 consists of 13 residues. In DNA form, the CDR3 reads TGTGCCATCAGTGGGGGGGACAGGGACGAGCAGTACTTC. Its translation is CAISGGDRDEQYF.

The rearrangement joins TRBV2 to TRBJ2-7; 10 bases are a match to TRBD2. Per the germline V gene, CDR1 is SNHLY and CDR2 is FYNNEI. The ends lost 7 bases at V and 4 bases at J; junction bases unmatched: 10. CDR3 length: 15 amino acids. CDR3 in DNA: TGTGCCAGCAAAAGGCGGGCTAGCGGGAGTTACGAGCAGTACTTC. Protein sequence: CASKRRASGSYEQYF.

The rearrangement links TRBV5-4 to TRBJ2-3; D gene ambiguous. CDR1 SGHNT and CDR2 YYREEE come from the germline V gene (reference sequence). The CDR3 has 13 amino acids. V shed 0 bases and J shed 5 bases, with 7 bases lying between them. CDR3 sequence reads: CASSLDRQDTQYF. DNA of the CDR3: TGTGCCAGCAGCTTGGACAGACAAGATACGCAGTATTTT.

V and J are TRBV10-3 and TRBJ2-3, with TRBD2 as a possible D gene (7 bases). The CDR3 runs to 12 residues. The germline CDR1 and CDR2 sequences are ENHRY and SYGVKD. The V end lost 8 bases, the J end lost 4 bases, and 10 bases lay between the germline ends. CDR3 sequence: CAIGGASDTQYF. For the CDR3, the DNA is TGTGCCATCGGGGGGGCTTCAGATACGCAGTATTTT.

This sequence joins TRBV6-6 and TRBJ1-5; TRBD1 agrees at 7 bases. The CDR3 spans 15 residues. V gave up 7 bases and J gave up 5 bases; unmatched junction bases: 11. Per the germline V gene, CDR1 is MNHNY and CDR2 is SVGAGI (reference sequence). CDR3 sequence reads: CASNRGGWRDQPQHF. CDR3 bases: TGTGCCAGCAATAGAGGGGGCTGGCGGGATCAGCCCCAGCATTTT.

CDR3 loop: CASRLEGRSGGTDTQYF. CDR3 nucleotides: TGTGCCAGCAGATTGGAAGGACGGAGCGGGGGTACAGATACGCAGTATTTT. The V call is TRBV7-9, the J call TRBJ2-3; 8 bases line up with TRBD2. V was pared by 6 bases and J by 3 bases, with 14 bases of the junction left unmatched. Germline assignment: CDR1 SEHNR and CDR2 FQNEAQ (reference sequence). The CDR3 covers 17 residues.

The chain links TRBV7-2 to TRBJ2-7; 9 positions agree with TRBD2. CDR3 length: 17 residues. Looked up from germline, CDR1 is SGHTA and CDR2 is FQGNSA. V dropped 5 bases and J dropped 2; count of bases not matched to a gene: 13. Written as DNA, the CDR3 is TGTGCCAGCAGCCCTAGTCAACTAGCGGGCCACGCCTACGAGCAGTACTTC. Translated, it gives CASSPSQLAGHAYEQYF.

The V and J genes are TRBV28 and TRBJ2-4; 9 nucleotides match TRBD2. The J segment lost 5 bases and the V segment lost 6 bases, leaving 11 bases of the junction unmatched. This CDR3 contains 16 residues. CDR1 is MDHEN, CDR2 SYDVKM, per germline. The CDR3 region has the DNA TGTGCCAGCAGCCGAGTAGCGGGAGTTCGAGAAAACATTCAGTACTTC. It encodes CASSRVAGVRENIQYF.

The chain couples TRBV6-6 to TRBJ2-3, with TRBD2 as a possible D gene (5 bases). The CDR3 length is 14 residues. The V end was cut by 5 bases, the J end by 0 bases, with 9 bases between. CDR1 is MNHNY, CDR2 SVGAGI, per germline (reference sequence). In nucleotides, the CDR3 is TGTGCCAGCAGTCTTAGCGCGAGCACAGATACGCAGTATTTT. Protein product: CASSLSASTDTQYF.

Here the CDR3 reads CASSQGLGGGAYEQYF. As DNA, the CDR3 is TGTGCCAGCAGCCAAGGGCTGGGCGGGGGAGCCTACGAGCAGTACTTC. The chain is built from TRBV3-1 (or the pseudogene TRBV3-2) and TRBJ2-7, with 7 bases aligning to TRBD2. The CDR3 is made up of 16 amino acids. CDR1 and CDR2 from the germline V gene are LGHDT and YNNKEL (reference sequence). J was trimmed by 2 bases and V by 1 base; bases with no gene match: 8.

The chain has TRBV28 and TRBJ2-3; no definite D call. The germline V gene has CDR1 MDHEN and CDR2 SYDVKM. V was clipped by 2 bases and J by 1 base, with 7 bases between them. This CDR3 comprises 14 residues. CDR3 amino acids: CASSLGSRTDTQYF. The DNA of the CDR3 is TGTGCCAGCAGTTTAGGCAGTCGCACAGATACGCAGTATTTT. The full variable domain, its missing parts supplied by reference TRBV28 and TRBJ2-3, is DVKVTQSSRYLVKRTGEKVFLECVQDMDHENMFWYRQDPGLGLRLIYFSYDVKMKEKGDIPEGYSVSREKKERFSLILESASTNQTSMYLCASSLGSRTDTQYFGPGTRLTVL.

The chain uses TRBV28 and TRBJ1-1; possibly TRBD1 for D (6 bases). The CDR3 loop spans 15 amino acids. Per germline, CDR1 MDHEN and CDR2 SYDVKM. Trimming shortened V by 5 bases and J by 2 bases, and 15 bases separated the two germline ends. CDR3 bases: TGTGCCAGCAGTACCTGGACAGCTCAAAACACTGAAGCTTTCTTT. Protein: CASSTWTAQNTEAFF.

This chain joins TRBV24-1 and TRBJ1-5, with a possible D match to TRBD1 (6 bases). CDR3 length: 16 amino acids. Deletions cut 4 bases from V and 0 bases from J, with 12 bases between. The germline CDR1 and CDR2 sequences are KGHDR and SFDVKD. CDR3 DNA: TGTGCCACCAGTGAAAACAGGGCAGGTAGCAATCAGCCCCAGCATTTT. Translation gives CATSENRAGSNQPQHF.

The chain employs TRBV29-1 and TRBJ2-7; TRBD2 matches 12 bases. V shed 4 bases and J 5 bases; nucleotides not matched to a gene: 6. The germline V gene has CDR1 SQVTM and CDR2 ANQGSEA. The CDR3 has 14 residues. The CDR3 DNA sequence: TGCAGCGTTGGGACTAGCGGGATCAGTAACGAGCAGTACTTC. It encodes CSVGTSGISNEQYF.